This T cell receptor beta chain was recovered during a study of blood T cell repertoires in COVID-19. Study background: All recovered Cohort 3 donors got two negative PCRs, got clearance, or saw symptom resolution. The cDNA or gDNA used as material had been derived from T cells, B-cell-depleted T cells, or PBMCs.

This CDR3 is built from 15 residues. The germline CDR1 and CDR2 sequences are MNHEY and SVGAGI. The V and J ends lost 6 bases and 0 bases respectively, with 14 bases between them. The participants were between roughly 18 and 90 years old and came from some 23 US areas. Cohort placement rested on clinical history that participants reported themselves. Using immunoSEQ multiplex PCR, the repertoire was profiled, and TCRdb retains in-frame clones only, with some absent. This table holds about 210,000 clones, 80% to 90% found once. The specimen was PBMCs or T cells enriched from blood (not recorded which). The receptor was isolated from a man under 40 in a cohort exposed to, infected with or recovered from COVID-19 (not recorded which). The rearrangement links TRBV6-5 to TRBJ1-1; no firm D call. The CDR3 coding sequence is TGTGCCAGCAGGGCGGGGATTCAAATGAACACTGAAGCTTTCTTT. This gives the protein CASRAGIQMNTEAFF.